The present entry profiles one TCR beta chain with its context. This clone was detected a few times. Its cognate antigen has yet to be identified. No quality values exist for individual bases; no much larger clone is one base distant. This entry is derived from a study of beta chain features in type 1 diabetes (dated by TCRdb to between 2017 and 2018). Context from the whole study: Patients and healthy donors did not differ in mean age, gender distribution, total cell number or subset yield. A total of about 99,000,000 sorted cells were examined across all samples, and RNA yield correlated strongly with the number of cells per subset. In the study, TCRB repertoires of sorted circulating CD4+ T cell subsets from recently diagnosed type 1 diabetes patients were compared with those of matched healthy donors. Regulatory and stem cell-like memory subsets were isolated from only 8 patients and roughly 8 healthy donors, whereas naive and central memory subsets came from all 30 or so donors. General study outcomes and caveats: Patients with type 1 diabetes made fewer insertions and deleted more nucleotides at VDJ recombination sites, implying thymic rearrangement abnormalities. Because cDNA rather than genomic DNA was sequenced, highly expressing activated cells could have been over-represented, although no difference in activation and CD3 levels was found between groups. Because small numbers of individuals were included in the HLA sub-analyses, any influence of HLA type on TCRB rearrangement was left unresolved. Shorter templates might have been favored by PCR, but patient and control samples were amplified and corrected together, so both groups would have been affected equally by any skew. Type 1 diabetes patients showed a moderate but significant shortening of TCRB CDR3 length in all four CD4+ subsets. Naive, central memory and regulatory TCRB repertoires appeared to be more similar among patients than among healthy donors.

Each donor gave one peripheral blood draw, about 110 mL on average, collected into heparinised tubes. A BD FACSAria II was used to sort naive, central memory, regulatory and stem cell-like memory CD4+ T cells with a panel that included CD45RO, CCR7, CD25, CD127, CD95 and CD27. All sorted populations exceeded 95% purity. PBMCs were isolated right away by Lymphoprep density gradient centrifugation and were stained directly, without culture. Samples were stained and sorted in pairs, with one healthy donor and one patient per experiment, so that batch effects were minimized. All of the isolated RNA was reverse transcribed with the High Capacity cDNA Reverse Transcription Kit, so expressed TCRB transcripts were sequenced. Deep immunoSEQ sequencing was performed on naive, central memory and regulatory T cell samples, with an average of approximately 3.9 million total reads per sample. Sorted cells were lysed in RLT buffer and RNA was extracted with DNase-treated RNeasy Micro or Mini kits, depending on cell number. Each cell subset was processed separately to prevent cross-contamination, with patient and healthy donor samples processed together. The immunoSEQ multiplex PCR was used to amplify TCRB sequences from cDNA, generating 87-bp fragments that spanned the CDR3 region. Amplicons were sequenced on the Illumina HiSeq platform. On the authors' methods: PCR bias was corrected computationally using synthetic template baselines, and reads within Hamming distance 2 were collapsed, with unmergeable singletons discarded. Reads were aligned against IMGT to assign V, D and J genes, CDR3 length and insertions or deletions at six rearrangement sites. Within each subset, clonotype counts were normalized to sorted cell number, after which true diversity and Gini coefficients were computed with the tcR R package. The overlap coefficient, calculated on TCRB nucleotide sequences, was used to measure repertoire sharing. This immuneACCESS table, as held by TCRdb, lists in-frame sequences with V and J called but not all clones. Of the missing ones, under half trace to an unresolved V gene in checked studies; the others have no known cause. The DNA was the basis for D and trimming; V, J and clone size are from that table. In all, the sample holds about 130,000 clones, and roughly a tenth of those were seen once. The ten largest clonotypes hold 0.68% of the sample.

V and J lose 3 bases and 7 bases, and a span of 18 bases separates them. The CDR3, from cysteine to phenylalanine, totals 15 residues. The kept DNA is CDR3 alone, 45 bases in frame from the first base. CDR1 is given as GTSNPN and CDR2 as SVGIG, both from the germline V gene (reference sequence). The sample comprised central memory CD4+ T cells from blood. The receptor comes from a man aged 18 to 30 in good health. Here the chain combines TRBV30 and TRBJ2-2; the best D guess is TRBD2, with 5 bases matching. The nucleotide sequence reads TGTGCCTGGAGCCGTAAGGGAGCATCGGGCGGGGAGCTGTTTTTT. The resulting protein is CAWSRKGASGGELFF. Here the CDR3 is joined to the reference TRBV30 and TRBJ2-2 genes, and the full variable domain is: SQTIHQWPATLVQPVGSPLSLECTVEGTSNPNLYWYRQAAGRGLQLLFYSVGIGQISSEVPQNLSASRPQDRQFILSSKKLLLSDSGFYLCAWSRKGASGGELFFGEGSRLTVL.